Listed below are T cell receptor beta chains from one sample, sequenced in a study of blood T cell repertoires in COVID-19. Sequencing used immunoSEQ multiplex PCR; TCRdb keeps in-frame clones, though not all of them. This sample has about 150,000 clones, with about 85% found just once. Sequencing input: PBMCs or T cells enriched from blood (not recorded which). All receptors come from a woman in her forties or fifties who had recovered from COVID-19. Each CDR3 is given with its conserved first and last residue. A D gene is named only where the DNA matches it firmly. Expanded clones are given a class, and other clones once, few, many or no size at all.

>.|.|TRBJ1-2|TRBV5-3
CARSSGTPLCYGYTF
TGTGCCAGAAGCTCCGGGACACCCTTGTGTTACGGCTACACCTTC
>TRBD2|.|TRBJ2-1|TRBV5-1
CASSRSPGTSGGVDNEQFF
TGCGCCAGCAGCCGATCTCCCGGGACTAGCGGGGGGGTTGACAATGAGCAGTTCTTC
>.|few|TRBJ1-2|TRBV28
CASSLPPGNGYTF
TGTGCCAGCAGTTTGCCTCCCGGGAACGGCTACACCTTC
>.|once|TRBJ2-7|TRBV3-1/TRBV3-2
CASSSLAYEQYF
TGTGCCAGCAGCTCCCTAGCCTACGAGCAGTACTTC
>.|.|TRBJ1-5|TRBV5-6
CASSLVDSNQPQHF
TGTGCCAGCAGCTTGGTAGATAGCAATCAGCCCCAGCATTTT
>TRBD2|.|TRBJ2-1|TRBV7-2
CASGSGRVSYNEQFF
TGTGCCAGCGGCAGCGGGAGAGTTTCCTACAATGAGCAGTTCTTC
>TRBD2|.|TRBJ2-7|TRBV6-5
CASKESGSYEQYF
TGTGCCAGCAAGGAGAGCGGGAGCTACGAGCAGTACTTC
>TRBD2|.|TRBJ2-3|TRBV3-1/TRBV3-2
CASSQSGGITDTQYF
TGTGCCAGCAGCCAAAGCGGGGGGATCACAGATACGCAGTATTTT
>TRBD1|.|TRBJ1-6|TRBV18
CASSSSGTGNGSPLHF
TGTGCCAGCTCATCCTCCGGGACAGGGAACGGTTCACCCCTCCACTTT
>.|.|TRBJ1-3|TRBV6-5
CASSYKGPAGNTIYF
TGTGCCAGCAGTTACAAGGGGCCTGCAGGAAACACCATATATTTT
>.|.|TRBJ2-1|TRBV7-2
CASSLALLFGNEQFF
TGTGCCAGCAGCTTAGCGCTATTGTTTGGTAATGAGCAGTTCTTC
>.|.|TRBJ1-2|TRBV7-3
CASSYGQNYGYTF
TGTGCCAGCAGCTACGGACAGAACTATGGCTACACCTTC
>.|.|TRBJ2-3|TRBV2
CASSEWASTDTQYF
TGTGCCAGCAGTGAATGGGCTAGCACAGATACGCAGTATTTT
>TRBD1|once|TRBJ2-2|TRBV7-2
CASSAPGQGASGELFF
TGTGCCAGCAGCGCACCGGGACAGGGGGCATCCGGGGAGCTGTTTTTT
>TRBD1|.|TRBJ1-2|TRBV3-1/TRBV3-2
CASRPSGTGGYGYTF
TGTGCCAGCAGACCCTCCGGGACAGGGGGCTATGGCTACACCTTC
>.|.|TRBJ1-2|TRBV7-8
CASSFGGDGYTF
TGTGCCAGCAGCTTTGGAGGAGATGGCTACACCTTC
>.|many|TRBJ1-1|TRBV6-5
CASSFSTAHLNTEAFF
TGTGCCAGCAGTTTTTCTACAGCCCACCTAAACACTGAAGCTTTCTTT
>TRBD2|.|TRBJ2-1|TRBV4-3
CASSLGLAGGSSYNEQFF
TGCGCCAGCAGCCTGGGACTAGCGGGGGGGAGCTCCTACAATGAGCAGTTCTTC
>TRBD1|.|TRBJ2-3|TRBV6-5
CASSLQGAKPDTQYF
TGTGCCAGCAGTTTACAGGGGGCTAAGCCAGATACGCAGTATTTT
>.|.|TRBJ2-1|TRBV7-8
CASSLLVLANEQFF
TGTGCCAGCAGCTTATTAGTGCTAGCCAATGAGCAGTTCTTC
>.|.|TRBJ1-3|TRBV29-1
CSVEMSGDNSNTIYF
TGCAGCGTTGAAATGAGCGGGGACAATTCAAACACCATATATTTT
>.|.|TRBJ2-1|TRBV6-5
CASTSGTAGEQFF
TGTGCCAGCACCTCGGGAACCGCCGGTGAGCAGTTCTTC
>.|.|TRBJ1-2|TRBV19
CASSIILLTGRDGYTF
TGTGCCAGTAGTATTATCCTCTTGACCGGGAGGGATGGCTACACCTTC
>.|.|TRBJ2-7|TRBV21-1
CASSKAIGGQVVRPYEQYF
TGTGCCAGCAGCAAAGCCATTGGAGGGCAGGTTGTGCGTCCCTACGAGCAGTACTTC
>TRBD1|.|TRBJ1-4|TRBV5-6
CASSLRTGGIEKLFF
TGTGCCAGCAGCTTAAGGACAGGGGGCATTGAAAAACTGTTTTTT
>.|.|TRBJ1-1|TRBV4-3
CASSQELRYDTEAFF
TGCGCCAGCAGCCAAGAATTGCGGTACGACACTGAAGCTTTCTTT
>.|.|TRBJ1-1|TRBV2
CASSQNTEAFF
TGTGCCAGCAGCCAGAACACTGAAGCTTTCTTT
>.|.|TRBJ1-1|TRBV7-2
CASSLKRMNTEAFF
TGTGCCAGCAGCCTAAAGAGAATGAACACTGAAGCTTTCTTT
>TRBD1|few|TRBJ1-1|TRBV5-1
CASSEQGGNTEAFF
TGCGCCAGCAGCGAGCAGGGGGGAAACACTGAAGCTTTCTTT
>.|.|TRBJ1-2|TRBV30
CAWRGRGPQRSYGYTF
TGTGCCTGGAGGGGCCGCGGGCCGCAACGTTCCTATGGCTACACCTTC
>TRBD1|.|TRBJ1-5|TRBV6-2/TRBV6-3
CASSPPRDRGPNQPQHF
TGTGCCAGCAGTCCACCAAGGGACAGGGGCCCTAATCAGCCCCAGCATTTT
>.|.|TRBJ1-6|TRBV27
CASSLWAGFSSPLHF
TGTGCCAGCAGTTTATGGGCAGGGTTCTCTTCACCCCTCCACTTT
>TRBD2|.|TRBJ2-1|TRBV24-1
CATSDLGTSDLNEQFF
TGTGCCACCAGTGATTTAGGGACTAGCGACCTCAATGAGCAGTTCTTC
>TRBD1|.|TRBJ1-2|TRBV28
CASRTGQGLRGYTF
TGTGCCAGCAGGACGGGACAGGGCCTTCGGGGCTACACCTTC
>TRBD1|.|TRBJ1-3|TRBV7-2
CASSPGQRNTIYF
TGTGCCAGCAGCCCGGGACAGCGAAACACCATATATTTT
>.|.|TRBJ2-1|TRBV4-1
CASSQTPYILERVEDDEQFF
TGCGCCAGCAGCCAAACACCTTACATACTAGAGCGGGTGGAAGACGATGAGCAGTTCTTC
>.|.|TRBJ1-2|TRBV29-1
CSVGGADYGYTF
TGCAGCGTTGGCGGGGCAGACTATGGCTACACCTTC
>TRBD2|.|TRBJ2-3|TRBV10-3
CAISGPGLAGPTDTQYF
TGTGCCATCAGCGGGCCCGGGCTAGCGGGACCCACAGATACGCAGTATTTT
>TRBD1|.|TRBJ1-2|TRBV12-3/TRBV12-4
CASSRQGKYGYTF
TGTGCCAGCAGCCGACAGGGAAAGTATGGCTACACCTTC
>.|.|TRBJ1-6|TRBV7-9
CASNPDSRDSPLHF
TGTGCCAGCAACCCGGACTCCCGTGATTCACCCCTCCACTTT
>.|.|TRBJ2-1|TRBV4-2
CASSQVASSYNEQFF
TGTGCCAGCAGCCAAGTCGCGAGCTCCTACAATGAGCAGTTCTTC
>.|.|TRBJ1-2|TRBV10-3
CAISEPGEGDGYTF
TGTGCCATCAGTGAGCCAGGGGAGGGGGATGGCTACACCTTC
>.|.|TRBJ2-7|TRBV29-1
CSVFSSIDYEQYF
TGCAGCGTTTTTTCCAGTATCGACTACGAGCAGTACTTC
>.|.|TRBJ2-3|TRBV5-1
CASSFGGATGDTQYF
TGCGCCAGCAGCTTCGGCGGGGCCACCGGGGATACGCAGTATTTT
>TRBD2|.|TRBJ2-2|TRBV27
CASSGLAVNTGELFF
TGTGCCAGCAGTGGTCTAGCGGTGAACACCGGGGAGCTGTTTTTT
>.|.|TRBJ2-2|TRBV29-1
CSVEGSRTRGTGELFF
TGCAGCGTTGAAGGAAGCCGAACGAGAGGCACCGGGGAGCTGTTTTTT
>.|.|TRBJ2-5|TRBV5-3
CARSFYGEETQYF
TGTGCCAGAAGCTTCTACGGGGAAGAGACCCAGTACTTC